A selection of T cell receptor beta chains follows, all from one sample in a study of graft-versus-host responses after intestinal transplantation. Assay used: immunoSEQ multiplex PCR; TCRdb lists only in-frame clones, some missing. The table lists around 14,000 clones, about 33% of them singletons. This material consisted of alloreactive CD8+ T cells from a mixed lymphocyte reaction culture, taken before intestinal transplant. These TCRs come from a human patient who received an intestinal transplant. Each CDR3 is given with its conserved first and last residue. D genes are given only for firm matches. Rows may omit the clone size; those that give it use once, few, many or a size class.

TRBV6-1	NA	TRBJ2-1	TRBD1	TGTGCCAGCAGTGAACTCCGGACAGGGGTCTCCTACAATGAGCAGTTCTTC	CASSELRTGVSYNEQFF
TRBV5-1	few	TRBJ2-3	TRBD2	TGCGCCAGCAGCTTGGCCAAGGAGGGCGGGGGGGCGGCAGATACGCAGTATTTT	CASSLAKEGGGAADTQYF
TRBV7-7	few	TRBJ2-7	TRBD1	TGTGCCAGCAGCCCCTGGCCAGGGGGCTACGAGCAGTACTTC	CASSPWPGGYEQYF
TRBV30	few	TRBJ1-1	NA	TGTGCCTGGAGTTCAGGGGTGAACACTGAAGCTTTCTTT	CAWSSGVNTEAFF
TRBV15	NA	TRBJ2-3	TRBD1	TGTGCCACCAGCAGAGATTACAAGGTGGGACAGGGATCCGATACGCAGTATTTT	CATSRDYKVGQGSDTQYF
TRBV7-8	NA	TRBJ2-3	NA	TGTGCCAGCAGCTTGAGAGTGGGCGGGGGCACAGATACGCAGTATTTT	CASSLRVGGGTDTQYF
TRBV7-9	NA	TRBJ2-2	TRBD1	TGTGCCAGCAGCGGACAGGGGGCCTGGGAGCTGTTTTTT	CASSGQGAWELFF
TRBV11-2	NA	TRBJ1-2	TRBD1	TGTGCCAGCAGCCCGGGACAGGGGCTTGCCTATGGCTACACCTTC	CASSPGQGLAYGYTF
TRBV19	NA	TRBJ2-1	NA	TGTGCCAGTAGTAGGGGGGATGAGCAGTTCTTC	CASSRGDEQFF
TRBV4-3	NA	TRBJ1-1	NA	TGCGCCAGCAGCCAAGAACGGGGGATGAACACTGAAGCTTTCTTT	CASSQERGMNTEAFF
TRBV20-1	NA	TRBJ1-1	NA	TGCAGTGCTAGGAGCAACACTGAAGCTTTCTTT	CSARSNTEAFF
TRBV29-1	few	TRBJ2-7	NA	TGCAGCGTTGAAGGTAGGGGTCGGGAGTACGAGCAGTACTTC	CSVEGRGREYEQYF
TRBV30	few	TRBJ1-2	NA	TGTGCCTGGAGCCAGGGGATGAACTATGGCTACACCTTC	CAWSQGMNYGYTF
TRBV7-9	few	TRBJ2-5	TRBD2	TGTGCCAGCAGCACCCTTTTCGGGGGGGCAGAGACCCAGTACTTC	CASSTLFGGAETQYF
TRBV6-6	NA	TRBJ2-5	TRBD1	TGTGCCAGCAGTCCAGGACAGGTCGAGACCCAGTACTTC	CASSPGQVETQYF
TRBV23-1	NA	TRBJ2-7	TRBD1	TGCGCCAGCAGTCAATCGGGACAGGGAGGTACCGACTACGAGCAGTACTTC	CASSQSGQGGTDYEQYF
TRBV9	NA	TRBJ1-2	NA	TGTGCCAGCAGCGTAGGCGGGGGTGACTATGGCTACACCTTC	CASSVGGGDYGYTF
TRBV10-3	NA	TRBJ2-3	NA	TGTGCCATCAGTGAGTCTCGTTTTCGACGGACTAGCACAGATACGCAGTATTTT	CAISESRFRRTSTDTQYF
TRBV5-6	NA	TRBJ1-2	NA	TGTGCCAGCAGCTTCAGGGCCCGGGAGGGCTACACCTTC	CASSFRAREGYTF
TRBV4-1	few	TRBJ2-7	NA	TGCGCCAGCAGCCTCACAGACGGTATCGGCTACGAGCAGTACTTC	CASSLTDGIGYEQYF
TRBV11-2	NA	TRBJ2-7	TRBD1	TGTGCCAGCACCACAACCGGGACAGGGAGCTACGAGCAGTACTTC	CASTTTGTGSYEQYF
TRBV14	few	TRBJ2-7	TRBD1	TGTGCCAGCAGCCAAGGACAGGGCTACGAGCAGTACTTC	CASSQGQGYEQYF
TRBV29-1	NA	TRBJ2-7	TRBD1	TGCAGCGTGGAGACAGGGGGCAACGAGCAGTACTTC	CSVETGGNEQYF
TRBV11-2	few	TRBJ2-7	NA	TGTGCCAGCAGCTCAGACAGCTCCTACGAGCAGTACTTC	CASSSDSSYEQYF
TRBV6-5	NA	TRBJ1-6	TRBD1	TGTGCCAGCAGGGGACAGCTACCTAATTCACCCCTCCACTTT	CASRGQLPNSPLHF
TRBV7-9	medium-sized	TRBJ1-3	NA	TGTGCCAGCAGCTTAAAGCCAAACACCATATATTTT	CASSLKPNTIYF
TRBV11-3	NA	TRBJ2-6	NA	TGTGCCAGCAGATCCTACTCTGGGGCCAACGTCCTGACTTTC	CASRSYSGANVLTF
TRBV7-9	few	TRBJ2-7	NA	TGTGCCAGCAGCTTAGCGGCAGGTTGGGAGCAGTACTTC	CASSLAAGWEQYF
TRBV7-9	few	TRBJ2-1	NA	TGTGCCAGCAGCTTAAAGGGCACGGCGGGGTACAATGAGCAGTTCTTC	CASSLKGTAGYNEQFF
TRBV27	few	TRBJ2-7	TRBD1	TGTGCCAGCAGTCCCCTAGCCCCCGGACAGGAGGCCTACGAGCAGTACTTC	CASSPLAPGQEAYEQYF
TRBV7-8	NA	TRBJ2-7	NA	TGTGCCAGCAGCTCCGGACTATCCTACGAGCAGTACTTC	CASSSGLSYEQYF
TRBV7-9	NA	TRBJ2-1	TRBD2	TGTGCCAGCAGCCCCGGGGATGGACTAGCGGGTTTTAATTGGAATGAGCAGTTCTTC	CASSPGDGLAGFNWNEQFF
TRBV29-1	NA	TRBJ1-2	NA	TGCAGCGTTGAAGATTGGCGCAGGGTGAGCGGCTACACCTTC	CSVEDWRRVSGYTF
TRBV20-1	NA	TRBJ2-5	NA	TGCAGTGGGGCCCGGCGAGAGACCCAGTACTTC	CSGARRETQYF
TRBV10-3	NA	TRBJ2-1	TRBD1	TGTGCCATCAGTGACCCGACAGGGTGGGCCTACAATGAGCAGTTCTTC	CAISDPTGWAYNEQFF
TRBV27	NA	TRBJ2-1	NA	TGTGCCAGCAGTTTACGGACTGTTCAAAGCTCCTACAATGAGCAGTTCTTC	CASSLRTVQSSYNEQFF
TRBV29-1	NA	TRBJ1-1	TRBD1	TGCAGCGTTACAGGGGACCCGATCGAGACTGAAGCTTTCTTT	CSVTGDPIETEAFF
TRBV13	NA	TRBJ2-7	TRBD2	TGTGCCAGCAGCTCCACGCGGGGGGGGCGGTCCGAGCAGTACTTC	CASSSTRGGRSEQYF
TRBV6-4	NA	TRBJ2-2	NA	TGTGCCAGCAGTGCCCCAAACACCGGGGAGCTGTTTTTT	CASSAPNTGELFF
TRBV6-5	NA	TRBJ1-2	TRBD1	TGTGCCAGCAGTTACTCGGGACAGGCGAATGGCTACACCTTC	CASSYSGQANGYTF
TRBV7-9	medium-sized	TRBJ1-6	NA	TGTGCCAGCAGCCTGGACAGCCAAAATTCACCCCTCCACTTT	CASSLDSQNSPLHF
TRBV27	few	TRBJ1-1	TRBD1	TGTGCCAGCAGTTTATCCCAGGGGGGAACTGAAGCTTTCTTT	CASSLSQGGTEAFF
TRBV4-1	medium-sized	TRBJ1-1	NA	TGCGCCAGCAGCCATAATACAGGGATCTTGAACACTGAAGCTTTCTTT	CASSHNTGILNTEAFF
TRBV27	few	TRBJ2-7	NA	TGTGCCAGCAGTTTAGGACTGCTTTCCTACGAGCAGTACTTC	CASSLGLLSYEQYF
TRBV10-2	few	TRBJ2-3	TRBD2	TGCGCCAGCAGTGGGGTAGCGGGGGGGTTAGATACGCAGTATTTT	CASSGVAGGLDTQYF
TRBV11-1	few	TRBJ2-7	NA	TGTGCCAGCAGCTTATGGCCCCACGAGCAGTACTTC	CASSLWPHEQYF
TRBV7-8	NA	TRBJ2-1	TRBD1	TGTGCCAGCAGCTTAGGAGGGACAGGGAGCTCCTACAATGAGCAGTTCTTC	CASSLGGTGSSYNEQFF
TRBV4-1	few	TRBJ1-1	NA	TGCGCCAGCAGCCAGTCGGAGGGTGGCACTGAAGCTTTCTTT	CASSQSEGGTEAFF
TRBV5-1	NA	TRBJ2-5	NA	TGCGCCAGCAGCTTGGGGGAGGCGTACCAAGAGACCCAGTACTTC	CASSLGEAYQETQYF
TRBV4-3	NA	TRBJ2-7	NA	TGCGCCAGCAGCCAAGATATTGGAGCCTACGAGCAGTACTTC	CASSQDIGAYEQYF